The following is a T cell receptor (beta chain) sequence with its context. A much larger clone lies one base from this, so it may be a read error. Germline CDR1 reads DFQATT; CDR2 reads SNEGSKA (reference sequence). The CDR3 is made up of 15 amino acids. These data come from a study of patients and donors after allogeneic stem cell transplantation. One entry per CDR3 protein, called by TCRdb with MiXCR from the RT-PCR reads. Of 400,000 to 500,000 distinct CDR3 sequences listed, 16% are singletons. This chain joins TRBV20-1 and TRBJ2-7, with 8 bases matching TRBD2. Specimen: blood, either unsorted or a sorted T cell fraction (not recorded which). The source is a human donor who was either an allogeneic HSCT recipient or a stem cell or donor lymphocyte infusion donor (not recorded which). It is not recorded whose cells these are; they may come from a transplant donor. The CDR3 bases are TGCATTGCTAGAGACCCCTTAGCGGGAAACTACGAGCAGTACTTC. Residues: CIARDPLAGNYEQYF.